Given below is one T cell receptor (beta chain) in context. This entry belongs to a study of blood T cell repertoires in COVID-19. In the original analysis: Amplification with reference gene primers provided the estimates of nucleated cell counts. Data came from immunoSEQ multiplex PCR; TCRdb stores just in-frame clones and leaves some out. V, J and clone size are taken as reported in that table, and D and trimming were inferred from the DNA itself. Seen here are some 45,000 clones, approximately 90% observed once, and the top ten hold 15%. Germline V gives CDR1 SGHDT, CDR2 YYEEEE. Trimming cost V 4 bases and J 2 bases; bases outside gene matches: 6. CDR3 size: 14 residues.

Material: peripheral blood. This receptor was identified in a man between 60 and 75 years old with active COVID-19. This chain connects TRBV5-6 to TRBJ2-7, with 7 bases matching TRBD1. Here the CDR3 reads CASSPDRAPYEQYF. The CDR3 nucleotides read TGTGCCAGCAGCCCAGACAGGGCCCCCTACGAGCAGTACTTC. The full variable domain, rest sourced from reference TRBV5-6 and TRBJ2-7, is DAGVTQSPTHLIKTRGQQVTLRCSPKSGHDTVSWYQQALGQGPQFIFQYYEEEERQRGNFPDRFSGHQFPNYSSELNVNALLLGDSALYLCASSPDRAPYEQYFGPGTRLTVT.